Listed below are T cell receptor beta chains from one sample, sequenced in a study of OX40 agonist ivuxolimab in advanced cancers. This table comes from immunoSEQ multiplex PCR, and its TCRdb copy is limited to in-frame clones, with some not included. The profile shows tens of thousands of clones, 80% to 90% of them singletons. The source material was CD4+ or CD8+ T cells sorted from blood, sampled in a trial of the OX40 agonist ivuxolimab. The source is an adult with an advanced solid tumor such as melanoma, head and neck, liver or kidney cancer. Both conserved end residues are part of each CDR3. D genes are given only for firm matches. Clone size is given for some rows only: seen once, a few or many times, or a class if the clone is expanded.

clone size	D gene	V gene	J gene	CDR3 protein	CDR3 DNA
NA	TRBD1	TRBV10-3	TRBJ1-5	CAISAGQSLGQPQHF	TGTGCCATCAGTGCGGGACAGTCCTTGGGTCAGCCCCAGCATTTT
NA	TRBD2	TRBV5-4	TRBJ2-7	CASSPAPSGGYEQYF	TGTGCCAGCAGCCCTGCCCCTAGCGGGGGGTACGAGCAGTACTTC
NA	NA	TRBV27	TRBJ2-7	CASSFGDEQYF	TGTGCCAGCAGTTTTGGCGACGAGCAGTACTTC
NA	TRBD2	TRBV13	TRBJ2-3	CASSFSGGATDTQYF	TGTGCCAGCAGCTTTAGCGGGGGGGCCACAGATACGCAGTATTTT
NA	TRBD1	TRBV27	TRBJ1-1	CASSSPGQGYTEAFF	TGTGCCAGCAGTTCGCCGGGACAGGGGTACACTGAAGCTTTCTTT
NA	NA	TRBV30	TRBJ1-2	CAWSQGDTNYGYTF	TGTGCCTGGAGTCAGGGAGACACTAACTATGGCTACACCTTC
NA	NA	TRBV4-1	TRBJ2-5	CASSPGEETQYF	TGCGCCAGCAGCCCAGGGGAAGAGACCCAGTACTTC
NA	TRBD2	TRBV5-1	TRBJ2-3	CASSFTSGGADTQYF	TGCGCCAGCAGCTTTACTAGCGGGGGTGCAGATACGCAGTATTTT
NA	NA	TRBV27	TRBJ2-7	CASSFVQGSEQYF	TGTGCCAGCAGTTTTGTGCAGGGAAGCGAGCAGTACTTC
NA	NA	TRBV7-6	TRBJ2-7	CASSLGSGGQYEQYF	TGTGCCAGCAGCTTAGGTTCGGGGGGCCAATACGAGCAGTACTTC
NA	NA	TRBV9	TRBJ1-5	CASSVDGGMGQPQHF	TGTGCCAGCAGCGTAGATGGGGGAATGGGGCAGCCCCAGCATTTT
NA	NA	TRBV7-9	TRBJ2-1	CASSSSGQGAGEQFF	NA
NA	NA	TRBV25-1	TRBJ2-1	CASSEPGPNNEQFF	TGTGCCAGCAGTGAGCCAGGACCCAACAATGAGCAGTTCTTC
NA	TRBD1	TRBV9	TRBJ1-2	CASSTRTGSDYGYTF	TGTGCCAGCAGCACTAGGACAGGGAGCGACTATGGCTACACCTTC
NA	NA	TRBV19	TRBJ1-4	CASSMVTRGEKLFF	TGTGCCAGTAGTATGGTAACCAGGGGCGAAAAACTGTTTTTT
NA	TRBD2	TRBV28	TRBJ2-7	CASRETSGRLHEQYF	TGTGCCAGCAGGGAAACTAGCGGGAGGCTCCACGAGCAGTACTTC
NA	TRBD1	TRBV2	TRBJ1-2	CASYEGQLYGYTF	TGTGCCAGCTACGAGGGACAGTTGTATGGCTACACCTTC
NA	NA	TRBV2	TRBJ2-7	CASIGGIYEQYF	TGTGCCAGCATTGGGGGGATCTACGAGCAGTACTTC
NA	NA	TRBV5-6	TRBJ1-3	CASSLVSSGNTIYF	TGTGCCAGCAGCTTGGTGTCCTCTGGAAACACCATATATTTT
NA	NA	TRBV19	TRBJ2-2	CASSIVGTGELFF	TGTGCCAGTAGTATAGTAGGCACCGGGGAGCTGTTTTTT
NA	NA	TRBV27	TRBJ2-7	CASSLSTGYYEQYF	TGTGCCAGCAGTTTATCCACAGGCTACTACGAGCAGTACTTC
few	NA	TRBV4-2	TRBJ2-7	CASSQEWGYYEQYF	TGTGCCAGCAGCCAAGAATGGGGGTACTACGAGCAGTACTTC
once	TRBD2	TRBV5-1	TRBJ2-5	CASSLSGGDEETQYF	TGCGCCAGCAGCTTGAGCGGGGGGGATGAAGAGACCCAGTACTTC
few	TRBD2	TRBV27	TRBJ2-5	CASSPLFSGGLETQYF	TGTGCCAGCAGTCCCCTCTTTAGCGGGGGGTTAGAGACCCAGTACTTC
NA	TRBD1	TRBV28	TRBJ2-7	CASSTGVSYEQYF	TGTGCCAGCAGTACAGGGGTCTCCTACGAGCAGTACTTC
NA	NA	TRBV9	TRBJ2-7	CASSGTGDYEQYF	TGTGCCAGCAGCGGGACTGGTGACTACGAGCAGTACTTC
NA	NA	TRBV5-8	TRBJ1-1	CASSFRVMNTEAFF	TGTGCCAGCAGCTTCAGGGTTATGAACACTGAAGCTTTCTTT
NA	TRBD2	TRBV9	TRBJ2-7	CASSVGASGYEQYF	TGTGCCAGCAGCGTAGGTGCTAGCGGCTACGAGCAGTACTTC
NA	NA	TRBV10-1	TRBJ1-1	CASSEGNTEAFF	TGCGCCAGCAGTGAGGGGAACACTGAAGCTTTCTTT
NA	NA	TRBV9	TRBJ1-1	CASSVGGMNTEAFF	TGTGCCAGCAGCGTAGGAGGGATGAACACTGAAGCTTTCTTT
NA	TRBD1	TRBV19	TRBJ2-7	CASSLGTGWYEQYF	TGTGCCAGTAGCCTCGGGACAGGGTGGTACGAGCAGTACTTC
once	NA	TRBV19	TRBJ1-1	CATFPGTEAFF	TGTGCCACATTCCCGGGGACTGAAGCTTTCTTT
few	NA	TRBV7-9	TRBJ2-2	CASSLALGAGELFF	TGTGCCAGCAGCTTAGCGTTGGGAGCCGGGGAGCTGTTTTTT
NA	TRBD1	TRBV7-9	TRBJ2-7	CASSSDRVYEQYF	TGTGCCAGCAGCTCCGACAGGGTCTACGAGCAGTACTTC
NA	NA	TRBV7-3	TRBJ2-7	CASSLYGVDEQYF	TGTGCCAGCAGCTTATACGGGGTGGACGAGCAGTACTTC